These T cell receptor beta chains were read from a single sample in a study of radiotherapy plus CTLA-4 blockade in lung cancer. Sequencing was performed with immunoSEQ multiplex PCR; in TCRdb, only in-frame clones are kept and a portion is missing. Of about 43,000 clones listed, about 70% are singletons. Sequencing used peripheral blood, obtained from a patient treated with radiotherapy plus ipilimumab. The receptors derive from a human donor with non-small cell lung cancer who had a partial response to radiotherapy plus ipilimumab. CDR3s include the opening cysteine and the closing phenylalanine or tryptophan. Each record gives: CDR3 DNA, CDR3 protein, D gene, clone size, J gene, CDR3 length, V gene. The D gene is left open where the match is weak. Part of the rows lack a size; the others show once, few, many or a class for expanded clones.

TGTGCCAGCAGCTTAGGGCCCTTACACGACACCGGGGAGCTGTTTTTT,CASSLGPLHDTGELFF,.,once,TRBJ2-2,16,TRBV7-3
TGTGCCGGACAGGGGGCTAATGAAAAACTGTTTTTT,CAGQGANEKLFF,TRBD1,.,TRBJ1-4,12,TRBV30
TGTGCCAGCTGGGCTGGCGGGCTGTACAATGAGCAGTTCTTC,CASWAGGLYNEQFF,.,.,TRBJ2-1,14,TRBV6-5
TGTGCCAGCTCACCCATAGCGGGAGGACGCAATGAGCAGTTCTTC,CASSPIAGGRNEQFF,TRBD2,once,TRBJ2-1,15,TRBV18
TGTGCCAGCAGCAATATCGTCCGGACTAGCGGCTTGAAGGGGTACGAGCAGTACTTC,CASSNIVRTSGLKGYEQYF,.,.,TRBJ2-7,19,TRBV21-1
TGTGCCAGCAGCAGCCCAGGGGTCTCTGGGGCCAACGTCCTGACTTTC,CASSSPGVSGANVLTF,.,.,TRBJ2-6,16,TRBV28
TGTGCCAGCAGTGAAAATAGCGGGGGGGCCGCCGGGGAGCTGTTTTTT,CASSENSGGAAGELFF,TRBD2,few,TRBJ2-2,16,TRBV6-1
TGCGCCAGCAGTGAGGGGGGGAGCAATCAGCCCCAGCATTTT,CASSEGGSNQPQHF,.,.,TRBJ1-5,14,TRBV10-2
TGTGCCACCAGCAGAGATCCAATCCTGAGCCTAGCGGTTTCCTACGAGCAGTACTTC,CATSRDPILSLAVSYEQYF,TRBD2,few,TRBJ2-7,19,TRBV15
TGTGCCAGCAGCTTTGCGACAGCCACTGAAGCTTTCTTT,CASSFATATEAFF,.,.,TRBJ1-1,13,TRBV7-2
TGTGCCAGCTCACCCAGGGAGAACACCGGGGAGCTGTTTTTT,CASSPRENTGELFF,.,.,TRBJ2-2,14,TRBV18
TGTGCCAGCAGCTTTGACCCGAGCACCAGGGCTTTCTTT,CASSFDPSTRAFF,.,.,TRBJ1-1,13,TRBV7-8
TGTGCCAGCAGCTTCTTCGGCGGCAATGAGCAGTTCTTC,CASSFFGGNEQFF,.,.,TRBJ2-1,13,TRBV13
TGTGCCAGCGGACGGGAGCTGAACACTGAAGCTTTCTTT,CASGRELNTEAFF,.,.,TRBJ1-1,13,TRBV5-4
TGTGCCAGCAGTCCTACCGGGAGCTCCTACAATGAGCAGTTCTTC,CASSPTGSSYNEQFF,.,.,TRBJ2-1,15,TRBV6-5
TGTGCCTGGAGTCGGGACTCAAGGCTGTTCTTC,CAWSRDSRLFF,.,.,TRBJ2-1,11,TRBV30
TGTGCCAGCAGTTTAGCGGTCGATGGCTACACCTTC,CASSLAVDGYTF,.,.,TRBJ1-2,12,TRBV28
TGTGCCAGTAGGACAGGGGGCAGGGGCGGGGAGCTGTTTTTT,CASRTGGRGGELFF,TRBD1,few,TRBJ2-2,14,TRBV19
TGTGCCACCGGACCCGGGACTAGCAGTTACAATGAGCAGTTCTTC,CATGPGTSSYNEQFF,TRBD2,.,TRBJ2-1,15,TRBV10-3
TGTGCCAGCAGCCAAGATCACAGGGTTTCAAACACCATATATTTT,CASSQDHRVSNTIYF,.,few,TRBJ1-3,15,TRBV4-2
TGTGCCAGCAGCCAAGATGCGGGCAGGGGGCTTTTAACCGGGGAGCTGTTTTTT,CASSQDAGRGLLTGELFF,TRBD1,.,TRBJ2-2,18,TRBV4-2
TGTGCCAGTAGTACCCTCGGGGGGGGAGAGACCCAGTACTTC,CASSTLGGGETQYF,TRBD2,.,TRBJ2-5,14,TRBV19
TGTGCCTGGAGTCGATTCGGAGGGTACAACACTGAAGCTTTCTTT,CAWSRFGGYNTEAFF,.,.,TRBJ1-1,15,TRBV30
TGTGCCAGCAGCCTCGGGCGGGCGGACTACAATGAGCAGTTCTTC,CASSLGRADYNEQFF,.,.,TRBJ2-1,15,TRBV9
TGTGCCAGCAGTTACGGGACAGGTTCCACAGATACGCAGTATTTT,CASSYGTGSTDTQYF,TRBD1,.,TRBJ2-3,15,TRBV6-5
TGTGCCAGTAGTATATTGGCAGGGGTCGGCACCGGGGAGCTGTTTTTT,CASSILAGVGTGELFF,.,.,TRBJ2-2,16,TRBV19
TGTGCCAGCAGCACCCGGACAGGGGCCGGGGCCAACGTCCTGACTTTC,CASSTRTGAGANVLTF,TRBD1,few,TRBJ2-6,16,TRBV5-5
TGTGCCAGCAGCCCCGGGCAGGGGCCCTACGAGCAGTACTTC,CASSPGQGPYEQYF,.,once,TRBJ2-7,14,TRBV7-9
TGTGCCAGCAGCCCGGGACAGGGTTGGACCGGGGAGCTGTTTTTT,CASSPGQGWTGELFF,TRBD1,.,TRBJ2-2,15,TRBV13
TGTGCCAGCAGCCACGGGGGGGGACTCCCCGAAAAACTGTTTTTT,CASSHGGGLPEKLFF,.,.,TRBJ1-4,15,TRBV27
TGCAGCGCTGGGGACTACTCAATTGAAGCTTTCTTT,CSAGDYSIEAFF,.,.,TRBJ1-1,12,TRBV29-1
TGTGCCAGCAGGCATTACGGCGTTACCGGGGGTGAGCAGTACTTC,CASRHYGVTGGEQYF,.,few,TRBJ2-7,15,TRBV5-8
TGTGCCACCAGCAGCCGTACAGGGGCGATCTATGGCTACACCTTC,CATSSRTGAIYGYTF,TRBD1,once,TRBJ1-2,15,TRBV15
TGTGCCAGCAGGAGTCTGGGAGCTGGAAACACCATATATTTT,CASRSLGAGNTIYF,.,.,TRBJ1-3,14,TRBV6-1
TGCGCCAGCAGCCAGAGTGGTAGGGGGGAGACCCAGTACTTC,CASSQSGRGETQYF,.,.,TRBJ2-5,14,TRBV4-3
TGTGCCAGCAGGGGGCAGGCCTCCTTCAATGAGCAGTTCTTC,CASRGQASFNEQFF,.,.,TRBJ2-1,14,TRBV6-6
TGTGCCAGCAGCCTTCAACTAGCGGGCAACTCCTACAATGAGCAGTTCTTC,CASSLQLAGNSYNEQFF,TRBD2,.,TRBJ2-1,17,TRBV11-2
TGTGCCAGCAGCTTGACAGGGGTCGACTACGAGCAGTACTTC,CASSLTGVDYEQYF,TRBD1,few,TRBJ2-7,14,TRBV7-9
TGTGCCAGCAGTTACAATAGGTGGAGCGTCTACGAGCAGTACTTC,CASSYNRWSVYEQYF,.,.,TRBJ2-7,15,TRBV6-5
TGTGCCAGCAGCGATAATAGGGGAAATACGCAGTATTTT,CASSDNRGNTQYF,.,.,TRBJ2-3,13,TRBV9
TGTGCCAGCAGCCCCCGACCGGGACTAGCGGGGGGTGGGGAGCTGTTTTTT,CASSPRPGLAGGGELFF,TRBD2,.,TRBJ2-2,17,TRBV7-2
TGTGCCAGCAGCTTCTGGGACACCCGAAGTACCTTC,CASSFWDTRSTF,.,large,TRBJ1-2,12,TRBV7-9
TGCGCCAGCAGCTTGCACGCAGGCGTCTCTGGAAACACCATATATTTT,CASSLHAGVSGNTIYF,.,.,TRBJ1-3,16,TRBV5-1
TGTGCCAGCAGTGCTATCGTAAGGGGCGAGCAGTACTTC,CASSAIVRGEQYF,.,.,TRBJ2-7,13,TRBV2
TGTGCCAGCAGTACCGCAGACGGAGGACAGCCCCAGCATTTT,CASSTADGGQPQHF,.,few,TRBJ1-5,14,TRBV6-6
TGTGCCAGCCGCCCCTACCCGCTCGGGAACGAGCAGTACTTC,CASRPYPLGNEQYF,.,.,TRBJ2-7,14,TRBV6-6
TGCGCCAGCAGCCAAGAACAGGCCGAGGACACTGAAGCTTTCTTT,CASSQEQAEDTEAFF,.,.,TRBJ1-1,15,TRBV4-3
TGTGCCAGTAGTATAGCGCAGGCAGATACGCAGTATTTT,CASSIAQADTQYF,.,many,TRBJ2-3,13,TRBV19
TGTGCCAGCAGTTACTCGGCTAGCCGCCGCAATGAGCAGTTCTTC,CASSYSASRRNEQFF,.,.,TRBJ2-1,15,TRBV6-6
TGTGCCAGCAGTTCGACGGGACTAGCGGGCAACGAGCAGTTCTTC,CASSSTGLAGNEQFF,TRBD2,few,TRBJ2-1,15,TRBV27
TGCGCCAGCAGCTTGTTACTAGCGGGGGCCCCCAATGAGCAGTTCTTC,CASSLLLAGAPNEQFF,TRBD2,.,TRBJ2-1,16,TRBV5-1
TGTGCCAGCAGTTACGATGGGGGCTCAAACCGGCTGTTTTTT,CASSYDGGSNRLFF,.,.,TRBJ1-4,14,TRBV6-5
TGTGCCAGCAGCCTACGGGACAGGGGGCCCACTGAAGCTTTCTTT,CASSLRDRGPTEAFF,TRBD1,.,TRBJ1-1,15,TRBV5-8